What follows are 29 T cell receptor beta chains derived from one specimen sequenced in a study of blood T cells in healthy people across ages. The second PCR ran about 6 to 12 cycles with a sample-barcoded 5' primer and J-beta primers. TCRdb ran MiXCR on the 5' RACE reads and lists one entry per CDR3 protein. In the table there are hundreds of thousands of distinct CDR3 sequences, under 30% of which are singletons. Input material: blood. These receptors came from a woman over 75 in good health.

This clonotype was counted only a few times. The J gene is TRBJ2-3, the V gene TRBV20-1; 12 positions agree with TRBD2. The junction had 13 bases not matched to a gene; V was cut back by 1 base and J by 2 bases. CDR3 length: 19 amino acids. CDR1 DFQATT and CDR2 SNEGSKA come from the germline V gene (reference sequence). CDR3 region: CSARVLAGGAWAVTDTQYF. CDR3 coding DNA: TGCAGTGCTAGAGTTCTAGCGGGGGGGGCGTGGGCGGTCACAGATACGCAGTATTTT.

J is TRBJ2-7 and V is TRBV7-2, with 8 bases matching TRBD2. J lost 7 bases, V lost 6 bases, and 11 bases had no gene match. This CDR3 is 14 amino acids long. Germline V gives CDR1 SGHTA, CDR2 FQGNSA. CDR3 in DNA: TGTGCCAGCAGTGGGACTAGAGAAAGCGATGAGCAGTACTTC. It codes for CASSGTRESDEQYF.

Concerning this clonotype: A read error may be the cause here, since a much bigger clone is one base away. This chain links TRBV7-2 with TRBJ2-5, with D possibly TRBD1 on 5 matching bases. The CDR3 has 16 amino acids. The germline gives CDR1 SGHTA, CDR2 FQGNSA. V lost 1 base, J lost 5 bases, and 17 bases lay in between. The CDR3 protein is CASSLGRSWGRETQYF. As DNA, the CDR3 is TGTGCCAGCAGCTTAGGGAGAAGTTGGGGCCGGGAGACCCAGTACTTC.

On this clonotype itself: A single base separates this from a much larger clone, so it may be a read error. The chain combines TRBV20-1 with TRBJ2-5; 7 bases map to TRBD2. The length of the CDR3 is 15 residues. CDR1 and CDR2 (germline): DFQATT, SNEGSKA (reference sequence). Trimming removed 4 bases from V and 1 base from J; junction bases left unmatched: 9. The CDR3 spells CSAKLGLTFQETQYF. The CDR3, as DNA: TGCAGTGCTAAACTGGGACTAACCTTCCAAGAGACCCAGTACTTC.

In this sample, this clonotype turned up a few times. The CDR3 DNA reads TGCGCCAGCAGCCAAGGTTTAGGACTAGCCAAAAACATTCAGTACTTC. It yields the protein CASSQGLGLAKNIQYF. The V and J genes are TRBV4-1 and TRBJ2-4, with D possibly matching TRBD2 (5 bases). The CDR3 loop spans 16 amino acids. The germline V and J ends were trimmed by 1 base and 0 bases, with 10 bases remaining between them. Germline CDR1 MGHRA, CDR2 YSYEKL.

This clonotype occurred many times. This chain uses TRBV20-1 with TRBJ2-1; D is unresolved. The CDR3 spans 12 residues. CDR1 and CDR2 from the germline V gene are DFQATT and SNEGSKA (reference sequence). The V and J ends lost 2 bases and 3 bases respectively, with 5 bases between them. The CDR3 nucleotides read TGCAGTGCTAGAAGGGACTACAATGAGCAGTTCTTC. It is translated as CSARRDYNEQFF.

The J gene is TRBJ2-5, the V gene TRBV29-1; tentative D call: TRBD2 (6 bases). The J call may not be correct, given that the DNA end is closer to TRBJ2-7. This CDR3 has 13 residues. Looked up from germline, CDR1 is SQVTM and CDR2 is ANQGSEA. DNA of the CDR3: TGCAGCGTTGAAGCATCCGGGAGATACGAGCAGTACTTC. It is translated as CSVEASGRYEQYF.

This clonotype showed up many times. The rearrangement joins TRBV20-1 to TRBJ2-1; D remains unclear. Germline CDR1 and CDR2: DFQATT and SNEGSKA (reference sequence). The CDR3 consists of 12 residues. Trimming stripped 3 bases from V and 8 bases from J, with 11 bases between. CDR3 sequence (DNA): TGCAGTGCTAGGAGACGGTGGGATGAGCAGTTCTTC. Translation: CSARRRWDEQFF.

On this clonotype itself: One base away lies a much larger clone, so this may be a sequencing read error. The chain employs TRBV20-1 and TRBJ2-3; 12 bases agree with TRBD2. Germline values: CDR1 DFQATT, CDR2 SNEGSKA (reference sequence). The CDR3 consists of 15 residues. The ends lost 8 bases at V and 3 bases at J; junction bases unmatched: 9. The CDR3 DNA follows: TGCAGTACTGGCCCTAGCGGGGGGGCAACAGATACGCAGTATTTT. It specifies CSTGPSGGATDTQYF.

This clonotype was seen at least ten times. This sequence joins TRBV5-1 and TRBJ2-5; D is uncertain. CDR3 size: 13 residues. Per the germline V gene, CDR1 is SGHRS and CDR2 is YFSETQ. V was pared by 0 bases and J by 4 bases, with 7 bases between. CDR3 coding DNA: TGCGCCAGCAGCTTGGCGGCGAGAGAGACCCAGTACTTC. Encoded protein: CASSLAARETQYF.

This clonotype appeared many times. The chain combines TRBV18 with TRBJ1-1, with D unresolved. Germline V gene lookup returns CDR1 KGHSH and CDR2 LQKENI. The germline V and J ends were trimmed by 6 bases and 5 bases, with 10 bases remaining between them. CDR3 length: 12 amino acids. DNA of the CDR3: TGTGCCAGCTCCCAAATTGGGACTGAAGCTTTCTTT. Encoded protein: CASSQIGTEAFF.

The CDR3 DNA is TGTGCCAGTAAGGAGGGGGGTGGTTTAAGTGAGCAGTTCTTC. It is translated as CASKEGGGLSEQFF. The rearrangement links TRBV19 to TRBJ2-1; D is possibly TRBD1 or TRBD2 (6 bases each). Germline lookup yields CDR1 LNHDA and CDR2 SQIVND (reference sequence). V shed 7 bases and J shed 9 bases, with 19 bases lying between them. The CDR3 sequence is 14 residues long.

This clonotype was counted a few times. Here the CDR3 DNA reads TGTGCCACCAGCAGAGACTGGGTTGGGGCCAACGTCCTGACTTTC. It yields the protein CATSRDWVGANVLTF. The chain employs TRBV15 and TRBJ2-6; D gene unclear. Trimming removed 0 bases from V and 3 bases from J, with 6 bases in between. CDR1 and CDR2 from the germline V gene are LNHNV and YYDKDF (reference sequence). The CDR3 covers 15 residues.

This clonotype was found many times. The CDR3 protein is CASSWPTGLAGGYNEQFF. DNA of the CDR3: TGTGCCAGCAGCTGGCCGACGGGACTAGCGGGGGGGTACAATGAGCAGTTCTTC. This chain connects TRBV7-8 to TRBJ2-1, with 16 nucleotides matching TRBD2. CDR3 length equals 18 residues. The trim removed 4 bases at V and 4 bases at J, leaving 7 bases unmatched. CDR1 and CDR2 from the germline V gene are SGHVS and FQNEAQ.

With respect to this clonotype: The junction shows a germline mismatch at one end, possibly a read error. CDR3 sequence: CAGRGTGGYGYTF. CDR3 in DNA: TGTGCCGGCAGAGGGACAGGAGGGTATGGCTACACCTTC. The chain is built from TRBV6-2 or TRBV6-3 and TRBJ1-2, with 8 bases that match TRBD1. The germline gives CDR1 MNHEY, CDR2 SVGEGT. The CDR3 runs to 13 residues.

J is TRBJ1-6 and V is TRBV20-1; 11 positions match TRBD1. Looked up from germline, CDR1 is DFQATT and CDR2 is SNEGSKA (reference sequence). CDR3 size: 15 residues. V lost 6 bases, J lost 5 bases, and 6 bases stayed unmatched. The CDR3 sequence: CSAHGTGGNNSPLHF. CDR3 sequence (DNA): TGCAGTGCCCACGGGACAGGGGGAAATAATTCACCCCTCCACTTT.

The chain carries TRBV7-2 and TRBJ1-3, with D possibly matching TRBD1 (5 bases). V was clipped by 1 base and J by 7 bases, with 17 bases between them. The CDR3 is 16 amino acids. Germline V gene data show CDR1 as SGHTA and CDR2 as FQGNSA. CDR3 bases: TGTGCCAGCAGCTTAGTTCGGGGGATTCAAGGGAACACCATATATTTT. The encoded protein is CASSLVRGIQGNTIYF.

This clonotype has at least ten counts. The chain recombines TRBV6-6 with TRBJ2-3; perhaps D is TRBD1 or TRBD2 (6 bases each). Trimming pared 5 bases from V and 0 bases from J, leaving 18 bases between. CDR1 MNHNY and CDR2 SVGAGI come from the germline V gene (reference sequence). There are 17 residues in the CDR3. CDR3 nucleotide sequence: TGTGCCAGCAGTAAGGGTGGGGGGCAATATAGCACAGATACGCAGTATTTT. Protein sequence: CASSKGGGQYSTDTQYF.

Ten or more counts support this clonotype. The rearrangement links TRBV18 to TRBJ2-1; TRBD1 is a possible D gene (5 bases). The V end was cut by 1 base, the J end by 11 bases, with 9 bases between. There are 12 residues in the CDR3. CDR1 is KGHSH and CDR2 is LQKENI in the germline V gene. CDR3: CASSPLTGKQFF. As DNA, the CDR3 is TGTGCCAGCTCACCACTAACAGGCAAGCAGTTCTTC. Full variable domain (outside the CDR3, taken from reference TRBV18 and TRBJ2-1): NAGVMQNPRHLVRRRGQEARLRCSPMKGHSHVYWYRQLPEEGLKFMVYLQKENIIDESGMPKERFSAEFPKEGPSILRIQQVVRGDSAAYFCASSPLTGKQFFGPGTRLTVL.

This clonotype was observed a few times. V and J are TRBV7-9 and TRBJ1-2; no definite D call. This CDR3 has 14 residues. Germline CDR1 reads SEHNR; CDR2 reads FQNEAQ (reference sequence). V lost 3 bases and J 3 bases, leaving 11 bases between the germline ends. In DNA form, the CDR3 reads TGTGCCAGCAGCTTTTATGAATCCGACTATGGCTACACCTTC. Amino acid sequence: CASSFYESDYGYTF.

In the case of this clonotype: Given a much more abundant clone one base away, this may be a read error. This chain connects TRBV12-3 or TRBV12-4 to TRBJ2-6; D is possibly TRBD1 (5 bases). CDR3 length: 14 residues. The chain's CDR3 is CASRHSPGANVRTF. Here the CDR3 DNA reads TGTGCCAGCAGACACTCTCCTGGGGCCAACGTCCGGACTTTC.

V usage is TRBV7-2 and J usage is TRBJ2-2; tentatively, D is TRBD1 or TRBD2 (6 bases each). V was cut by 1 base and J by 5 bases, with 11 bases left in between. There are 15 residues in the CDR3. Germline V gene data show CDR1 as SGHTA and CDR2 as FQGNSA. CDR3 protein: CASSLGGGPTGELFF. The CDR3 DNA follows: TGTGCCAGCAGCTTAGGTGGGGGGCCGACCGGGGAGCTGTTTTTT.

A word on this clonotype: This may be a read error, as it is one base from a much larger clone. CDR3 sequence reads: CACSYAYETQYF. The DNA for the CDR3 is TGTGCCTGCAGTTACGCCTATGAGACCCAGTACTTC. The V and J genes are TRBV6-2 or TRBV6-3 and TRBJ2-5; D ambiguous. This CDR3 comprises 12 residues. Germline CDR1 reads MNHEY; CDR2 reads SVGEGT.

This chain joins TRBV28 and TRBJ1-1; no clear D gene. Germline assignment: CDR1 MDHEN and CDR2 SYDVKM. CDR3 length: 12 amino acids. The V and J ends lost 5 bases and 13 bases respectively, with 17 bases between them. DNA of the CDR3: TGTGCCAGCAGTCCTGGGCCAACAAAGGGTTTCTTT. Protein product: CASSPGPTKGFF.

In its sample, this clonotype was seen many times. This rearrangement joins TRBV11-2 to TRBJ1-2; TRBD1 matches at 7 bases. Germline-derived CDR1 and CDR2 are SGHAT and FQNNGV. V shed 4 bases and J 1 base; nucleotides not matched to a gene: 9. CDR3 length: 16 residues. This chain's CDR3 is CASSSLNRGNNYGYTF. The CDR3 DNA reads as TGTGCCAGCAGCTCCTTGAACAGGGGTAATAACTATGGCTACACCTTC.

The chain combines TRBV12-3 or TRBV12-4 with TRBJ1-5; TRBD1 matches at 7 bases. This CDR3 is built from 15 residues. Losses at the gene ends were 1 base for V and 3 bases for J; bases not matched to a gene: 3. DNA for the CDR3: TGTGCCAGCAGTTTAGACAGGGGTCACAATCAGCCCCAGCATTTT. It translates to CASSLDRGHNQPQHF.

This chain's CDR3 is CASSSGGGLYNEQFF. In DNA, the CDR3 is TGTGCCAGCAGCTCGGGCGGGGGCCTTTACAATGAGCAGTTCTTC. The chain carries TRBV9 and TRBJ2-1; D is possibly TRBD2 (7 bases). This CDR3 region has 15 residues. V was cut by 4 bases and J by 4 bases, with 15 bases left in between. Germline-derived CDR1 and CDR2 are SGDLS and YYNGEE.

CDR3 region: CASSAIGGLTYTEAFF. Written as DNA, the CDR3 is TGCGCCAGCAGCGCAATTGGGGGGCTAACGTACACTGAAGCTTTCTTT. V usage is TRBV5-1 and J usage is TRBJ1-1; a possible D gene is TRBD1 (6 bases). The CDR3 sequence is 16 residues long. V was pared by 4 bases and J by 3 bases, with 19 bases between. CDR1 is SGHRS and CDR2 is YFSETQ in the germline V gene.

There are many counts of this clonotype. The CDR3 sequence is CASSLALLAGVNDNEQFF. The DNA of the CDR3 is TGTGCCAGCAGCTTAGCGCTGCTAGCGGGGGTTAATGACAATGAGCAGTTCTTC. The rearrangement uses TRBV7-2 and TRBJ2-1, with TRBD2 matching 10 bases. The CDR3 runs to 18 residues. The V gene's germline CDR1 is SGHTA and CDR2 FQGNSA. V shed 0 bases, J shed 5 bases, and the junction held 10 bases outside the gene matches.